This is a list of T cell receptor beta chains from one sample in a study of breast tumors, draining lymph nodes, adjacent tissues. TCRdb fed the multiplex PCR reads into MiXCR, producing one record per CDR3 protein. This table holds 150,000 to 200,000 distinct CDR3 sequences, 25% to 40% found once. Source material: axillary lymph node tissue. The receptor set was obtained from a female donor with breast cancer. Some clones in this sample may be carry-over from other donors' samples. Both conserved end residues are part of each CDR3.

J gene | V gene | CDR3 protein
TRBJ1-3 | TRBV10-2 | CASSEDRAPGNTIYF
TRBJ1-1 | TRBV6-5 | CASNDRGLTEAFF
TRBJ2-3 | TRBV6-1 | CASTPLFPTGTQYF
TRBJ1-3 | TRBV12-3/TRBV12-4 | CASSLRLAGETIYF
TRBJ1-1 | TRBV7-9 | CASSPRTNTEAFF
TRBJ2-7 | TRBV29-1 | CSVSTGQGAYEQYF
TRBJ2-1 | TRBV7-9 | CASSLLSSGSYNEQFF
TRBJ2-5 | TRBV20-1 | CSAYPSGRAHETQYF
TRBJ2-5 | TRBV12-3/TRBV12-4 | CASRGDRVVVRDQETQYF
TRBJ2-2 | TRBV7-9 | CASSDGTGFYTGELFF
TRBJ1-2 | TRBV7-2 | CASSLAAQLGYTF
TRBJ2-3 | TRBV4-1 | CASSQDWGGSPDTQYF
TRBJ1-4 | TRBV3-1 | CASSPPWGVKLFF
TRBJ2-5 | TRBV15 | CATSFGLGETQYF
TRBJ1-2 | TRBV19 | CASSGQTLRYTF
TRBJ2-5 | TRBV24-1 | CAASQTTGTGFQEARYF
TRBJ2-5 | TRBV5-1 | CASSLEYMGDTQYF